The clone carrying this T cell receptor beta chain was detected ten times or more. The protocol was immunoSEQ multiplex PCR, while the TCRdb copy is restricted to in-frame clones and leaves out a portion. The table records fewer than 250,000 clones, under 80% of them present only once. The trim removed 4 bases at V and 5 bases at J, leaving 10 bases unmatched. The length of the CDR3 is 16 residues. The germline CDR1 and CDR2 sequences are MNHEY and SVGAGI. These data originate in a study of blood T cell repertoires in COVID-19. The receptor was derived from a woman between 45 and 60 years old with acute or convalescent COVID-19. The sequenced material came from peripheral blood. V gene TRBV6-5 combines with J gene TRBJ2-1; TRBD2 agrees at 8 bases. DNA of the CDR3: TGTGCCAGCAGTTCCCGGGGGGGCGGGAGCCACAATGAGCAGTTCTTC. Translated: CASSSRGGGSHNEQFF.